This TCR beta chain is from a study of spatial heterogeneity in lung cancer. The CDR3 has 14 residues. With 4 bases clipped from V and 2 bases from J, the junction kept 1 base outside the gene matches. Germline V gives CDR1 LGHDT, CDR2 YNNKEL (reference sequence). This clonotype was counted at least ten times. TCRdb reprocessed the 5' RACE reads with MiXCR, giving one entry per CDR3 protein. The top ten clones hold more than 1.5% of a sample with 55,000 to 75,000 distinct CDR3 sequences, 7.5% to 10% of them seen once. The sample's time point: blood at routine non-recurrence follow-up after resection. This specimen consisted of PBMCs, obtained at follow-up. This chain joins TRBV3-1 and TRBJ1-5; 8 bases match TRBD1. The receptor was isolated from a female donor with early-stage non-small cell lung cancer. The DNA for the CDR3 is TGTGCCAGCAGCCTGACAGGGGGCAATCAGCCCCAGCATTTT. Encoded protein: CASSLTGGNQPQHF.